Below are 8 T cell receptor beta chains sequenced from a single sample in a study of blood T cells in healthy people across ages. Alongside a J-beta primer mix, a sample-barcoded 5' primer served in a second PCR lasting about 7 to 12 cycles. In TCRdb, the 5' RACE reads were re-called with MiXCR into one record per CDR3 protein. The sample records about 680,000 distinct CDR3 sequences, over 45% being singletons. The source material was blood. The receptors originated from a woman between 55 and 75 years old in good health.

A few counts support this clonotype. The chain combines TRBV7-2 with TRBJ2-7, with D tentatively TRBD1 (5 bases). Germline values: CDR1 SGHTA, CDR2 FQGNSA. The V end was cut by 0 bases, the J end by 1 base, with 10 bases between. This CDR3 comprises 15 residues. The CDR3 spells CASSLATARSYEQYF. The CDR3 DNA reads TGTGCCAGCAGCTTAGCGACAGCTAGATCCTACGAGCAGTACTTC.

This sequence joins TRBV6-5 and TRBJ2-1; 8 bases agree with TRBD1. The CDR3 runs 15 residues. CDR1 and CDR2 from the germline V gene are MNHEY and SVGAGI. Germline trimming cut 2 bases from V and 5 bases from J; bases unmatched to any gene: 5. The CDR3 spells CASSYRGTGNNEQFF. CDR3 nucleotides: TGTGCCAGCAGTTACCGCGGGACAGGAAACAATGAGCAGTTCTTC.

In the case of this clonotype: The junction shows a germline mismatch at one end, possibly a read error. The gene calls are TRBV12-3 or TRBV12-4 and TRBJ1-1; D not certain. The CDR3 is 13 residues long. CDR3 sequence reads: CASSLTGNTGAFF. The DNA of the CDR3 is TGTGCCAGCAGTTTAACGGGGAACACTGGAGCTTTCTTT.

The gene calls are TRBV7-2 and TRBJ2-4; weak D call: TRBD2 (5 bases). With the DNA end fitting TRBJ2-7 better, the J assignment may be wrong. There are 14 residues in the CDR3. Germline V gives CDR1 SGHTA, CDR2 FQGNSA. CDR3 in DNA: TGTGCCAGCAGCTTAGCCCGGGGTCACTACGAGCAGTACTTC. This sequence encodes CASSLARGHYEQYF.

The J gene is TRBJ2-1, the V gene TRBV7-2, with D unclear. The germline V and J ends were trimmed by 3 bases and 10 bases, with 16 bases remaining between them. This CDR3 spans 14 amino acids. Germline V gene data show CDR1 as SGHTA and CDR2 as FQGNSA. The CDR3 DNA reads TGTGCCAGCAGCTTGGTTCGCCCAACACTAGAGCAGTTCTTC. As protein: CASSLVRPTLEQFF.

The V and J genes are TRBV6-5 and TRBJ2-7; 9 bases align to TRBD1. The CDR3 contains 15 residues. The germline V gene has CDR1 MNHEY and CDR2 SVGAGI. V dropped 5 bases and J dropped 3; count of bases not matched to a gene: 8. The CDR3 DNA follows: TGTGCCAGCAGTAGGACCGGGACAGGGTTCTACGAGCAGTACTTC. Amino acid sequence: CASSRTGTGFYEQYF.

V usage is TRBV29-1 and J usage is TRBJ2-3; 7 nucleotides agree with TRBD2. V gave up 3 bases and J gave up 2 bases; unmatched junction bases: 2. The CDR3 has 13 amino acids. Looked up from germline, CDR1 is SQVTM and CDR2 is ANQGSEA. CDR3 nucleotides: TGCAGCGTTGACCTAGCGGACACAGATACGCAGTATTTT. It is translated as CSVDLADTDTQYF.

The rearrangement joins TRBV3-1 to TRBJ2-1; 11 positions agree with TRBD2. The CDR3 loop spans 19 amino acids. Germline assignment: CDR1 LGHDT and CDR2 YNNKEL (reference sequence). The ends lost 0 bases at V and 0 bases at J; junction bases unmatched: 7. In DNA, the CDR3 is TGTGCCAGCAGCCAAGAGTGGTCTAGCGGGAGGAGCTCCTACAATGAGCAGTTCTTC. Translated: CASSQEWSSGRSSYNEQFF.